These 9 T cell receptor beta chains share one sample of origin, sequenced in a study of blood T cell repertoires in COVID-19. Method: immunoSEQ multiplex PCR; TCRdb's copy keeps in-frame clones and lacks some. In the table there are fewer than 400,000 clones, more than 85% of which are singletons. The source material was PBMCs or T cells enriched from blood (not recorded which). Receptors originate from a woman between 25 and 40 years old who had recovered from COVID-19.

The chain carries TRBV27 and TRBJ1-2, with D possibly matching TRBD1 (6 bases). Trimming removed 5 bases from V and 9 bases from J, with 25 bases in between. Germline CDR1 reads MNHEY; CDR2 reads SMNVEV (reference sequence). The length of the CDR3 is 16 residues. DNA of the CDR3: TGTGCCAGCAGTAGAGGGGGACGTCTGGCCGGAACAAGCTACACCTTC. This codes for CASSRGGRLAGTSYTF.

V and J are TRBV28 and TRBJ2-7, with D possibly TRBD2 on 6 matching bases. The ends were cut back, 2 bases at V and 0 bases at J, with 8 bases in the middle. Germline V gene data show CDR1 as MDHEN and CDR2 as SYDVKM. This CDR3 contains 14 residues. CDR3 sequence reads: CASSLGGASYEQYF. Written as DNA, the CDR3 is TGTGCCAGCAGTTTAGGAGGGGCCTCCTACGAGCAGTACTTC.

The CDR3 DNA is TGTGCCAGCAGCTCCGGGACTAGCGTTTACGAGCAGTACTTC. Its translation: CASSSGTSVYEQYF. The V gene is TRBV11-3, the J gene TRBJ2-7, with TRBD2 identical over 10 bases. Per the germline V gene, CDR1 is SGHNT and CDR2 is YENEEA. The CDR3 has 14 amino acids. The J segment lost 4 bases and the V segment lost 4 bases, leaving 4 bases of the junction unmatched. The variable domain in full, completed from reference TRBV11-3 and TRBJ2-7, reads EAGVVQSPRYKIIEKKQPVAFWCNPISGHNTLYWYLQNLGQGPELLIRYENEEAVDDSQLPKDRFSAERLKGVDSTLKIQPAELGDSAVYLCASSSGTSVYEQYFGPGTRLTVT.

V and J are TRBV7-3 and TRBJ2-7, with 7 bases identical to TRBD1. Unmatched junction bases numbered 3, after V lost 0 bases and J lost 1 base. The CDR3 contains 15 residues. CDR1 and CDR2 from the germline V gene are SGHTA and FQGTGA. For the CDR3, the DNA is TGTGCCAGCAGCTTAACCCGGGACAGTTCCTACGAGCAGTACTTC. Translation gives CASSLTRDSSYEQYF. Together with reference TRBV7-3 and TRBJ2-7, the CDR3 gives the full variable domain: GAGVSQTPSNKVTEKGKYVELRCDPISGHTALYWYRQSLGQGPEFLIYFQGTGAADDSGLPNDRFFAVRPEGSVSTLKIQRTERGDSAVYLCASSLTRDSSYEQYFGPGTRLTVT.

The gene calls are TRBV6-5 and TRBJ1-2; 9 nucleotides match TRBD1. V lost 7 bases, J lost 5 bases, and 11 bases stayed unmatched. This CDR3 is 15 amino acids long. Germline V gene sequence: CDR1 MNHEY, CDR2 SVGAGI. In DNA, the CDR3 is TGTGCCAGCATCCCCTCGACAGGGGGTTATTATGGCTACACCTTC. This encodes CASIPSTGGYYGYTF.

The chain has TRBV25-1 and TRBJ2-5, with 8 bases aligning to TRBD2. V gave up 6 bases and J gave up 1 base; unmatched junction bases: 10. From germline, CDR1 is MGHDK and CDR2 SYGVNS. The CDR3 consists of 16 residues. The CDR3 DNA reads as TGTGCCAGCAGCCCGACGGCGGGGGGACTCCAAGAGACCCAGTACTTC. It encodes CASSPTAGGLQETQYF.

The genes are TRBV28 and TRBJ2-5, with 11 bases matching TRBD2. This CDR3 region has 13 residues. Germline CDR1 and CDR2: MDHEN and SYDVKM. V lost 6 bases, J lost 7 bases, and 4 bases stayed unmatched. CDR3 region: CASRVAGGRTQYF. DNA of the CDR3: TGTGCCAGCAGGGTAGCGGGGGGGCGGACCCAGTACTTC.

As regards this clone: This sample also contains other DNA sequences that code for the same CDR3. V is TRBV9 and J is TRBJ2-5; D perhaps matches TRBD2 (6 bases). This CDR3 has 13 amino acids. The ends were cut back, 0 bases at V and 5 bases at J, with 8 bases in the middle. CDR1 is SGDLS, CDR2 YYNGEE, per germline. As DNA, the CDR3 is TGTGCCAGCAGCGTAGCAGGGAGGGAGACCCAGTACTTC. Translated, it gives CASSVAGRETQYF.

This sequence joins TRBV11-2 and TRBJ2-7; tentatively, D is TRBD1 (5 bases). V was shortened by 5 bases and J by 9 bases, with 14 bases between the two germline ends. Per the germline V gene, CDR1 is SGHAT and CDR2 is FQNNGV. This CDR3 contains 12 residues. The CDR3 DNA reads TGTGCCAGCAGCCAAGGGGCGCTGGTGCAGTACTTC. This sequence encodes CASSQGALVQYF.